One and the same sample provided the 18 T cell receptor beta chains below, sequenced in a study of blood T cell repertoires in COVID-19. Data came from immunoSEQ multiplex PCR; TCRdb stores just in-frame clones and leaves some out. This table has some 150,000 clones, 70% to 85% appearing once. Sequencing was done on a sample of peripheral blood. Receptor source: a woman aged 45 to 65 in a cohort sampled during active or convalescent COVID-19.

The chain has TRBV3-1 (or the pseudogene TRBV3-2) and TRBJ1-6; D is possibly TRBD1 (6 bases). V shed 0 bases and J shed 7 bases, with 16 bases lying between them. The length of the CDR3 is 17 residues. Germline loops: CDR1 LGHDT, CDR2 YNNKEL (reference sequence). Written as DNA, the CDR3 is TGTGCCAGCAGCCAAGAGGGGACCCAGGGGCTGAATTCACCCCTCCACTTT. The encoded protein is CASSQEGTQGLNSPLHF.

The rearrangement links TRBV29-1 to TRBJ1-2, with TRBD1 matching 7 bases. The V and J ends lost 4 bases and 5 bases, in that order; junction bases with no gene match: 19. The CDR3 contains 17 residues. The germline CDR1 and CDR2 sequences are SQVTM and ANQGSEA. CDR3 loop: CSVAGTAEAGLEYGYTF. In nucleotides, the CDR3 is TGCAGCGTTGCCGGGACAGCCGAGGCTGGGTTGGAGTATGGCTACACCTTC. Full variable domain (missing parts from reference TRBV29-1 and TRBJ1-2): SAVISQKPSRDICQRGTSLTIQCQVDSQVTMMFWYRQQPGQSLTLIATANQGSEATYESGFVIDKFPISRPNLTFSTLTVSNMSPEDSSIYLCSVAGTAEAGLEYGYTFGSGTRLTVV.

The CDR3 region is CASSQESWGVNTIYF. Here the CDR3 DNA reads TGTGCCAGCAGCCAAGAGAGCTGGGGGGTAAACACCATATATTTT. This chain joins TRBV3-1 (or the pseudogene TRBV3-2) and TRBJ1-3; the D gene is possibly TRBD1 (5 bases). V was shortened by 0 bases and J by 6 bases, with 12 bases between the two germline ends. The CDR3 spans 15 residues. Germline CDR1 LGHDT, CDR2 YNNKEL (reference sequence).

The chain has TRBV2 and TRBJ1-5, with 7 bases fitting TRBD1. This CDR3 contains 15 residues. Germline V gene lookup returns CDR1 SNHLY and CDR2 FYNNEI. Losses at the gene ends were 6 bases for V and 5 bases for J; bases not matched to a gene: 10. CDR3 loop: CASRDRRGRDQPQHF. The CDR3 DNA is TGTGCCAGCAGGGACAGGCGCGGGCGCGATCAGCCCCAGCATTTT.

This clone has just one count. The chain has TRBV11-2 and TRBJ1-1; the D gene is possibly TRBD1 (5 bases). From germline, CDR1 is SGHAT and CDR2 FQNNGV. The ends were cut back, 5 bases at V and 1 base at J, with 14 bases in the middle. The length of the CDR3 is 15 residues. CDR3 DNA: TGTGCCAGCAGCGAGGACATCGACCCGAACACTGAAGCTTTCTTT. Protein: CASSEDIDPNTEAFF.

This sequence joins TRBV5-1 and TRBJ1-3, with a weak D call TRBD1 (5 bases). V was pared by 4 bases and J by 4 bases, with 9 bases between. The CDR3 has 13 residues. Looked up from germline, CDR1 is SGHRS and CDR2 is YFSETQ. The CDR3 loop reads CASSTDNGNTIYF. CDR3 in DNA: TGCGCCAGCAGCACGGACAACGGAAACACCATATATTTT.

The chain links TRBV7-9 to TRBJ1-1, with D hard to call. The CDR3 loop spans 12 amino acids. Germline V gives CDR1 SEHNR, CDR2 FQNEAQ (reference sequence). V lost 1 base and J 6 bases, leaving 6 bases between the germline ends. CDR3 in DNA: TGTGCCAGCAGCTTAGGTTTCTCTGAAGCTTTCTTT. Translated: CASSLGFSEAFF.

This clone was seen just once. V gene TRBV13 combines with J gene TRBJ2-5; TRBD2 matches at 8 bases. J was trimmed by 6 bases and V by 6 bases; bases with no gene match: 9. This CDR3 contains 14 residues. Germline loops: CDR1 PRHDT, CDR2 FYEKMQ (reference sequence). CDR3 protein: CASRDHSGGQTQYF. CDR3 DNA sequence: TGTGCCAGCAGGGACCACAGCGGGGGTCAGACCCAGTACTTC.

V is TRBV11-1 and J is TRBJ1-6; 9 positions agree with TRBD1. V shed 4 bases and J 9 bases; nucleotides not matched to a gene: 4. The germline V gene encodes CDR1 SGHAT and CDR2 FQDESV (reference sequence). The CDR3 runs 14 residues. CDR3 residues: CASSSQDRGSPLHF. CDR3 bases: TGTGCCAGCAGCTCTCAGGACAGGGGTTCACCCCTCCACTTT.

V is TRBV6-4 and J is TRBJ1-1; 10 nucleotides agree with TRBD1. V was clipped by 6 bases and J by 0 bases; unmatched bases: 10. CDR3 length: 17 amino acids. Per the germline V gene, CDR1 is MRHNA and CDR2 is SNTAGT. CDR3 bases: TGTGCCAGCAGGGGGGACAGGGGTTTCCGGATGAACACTGAAGCTTTCTTT. Amino acids: CASRGDRGFRMNTEAFF.

The CDR3 bases are TGTGCCAGCAGCCGGGAGGAAAGACAGCCCCAGCATTTT. It is translated as CASSREERQPQHF. This chain uses TRBV6-4 with TRBJ1-5; D remains unclear. Trimming took off 6 bases at V and 7 bases at J, with 13 bases between the two ends. CDR1 is MRHNA and CDR2 is SNTAGT in the germline V gene. The CDR3 is 13 amino acids.

This clone was seen a handful of times. CDR3 in DNA: TGTGCCAGTAGTACAACAGGGGACCCTTACGAGCAGTACTTC. Translating it yields CASSTTGDPYEQYF. The V call is TRBV19, the J call TRBJ2-7; 7 bases are shared with TRBD1. The CDR3 extends over 14 amino acids. Germline trimming cut 4 bases from V and 4 bases from J; bases unmatched to any gene: 7. Germline V lookup: CDR1 LNHDA, CDR2 SQIVND (reference sequence).

The table lists this clone with many counts. The chain couples TRBV30 to TRBJ1-1; the D gene is possibly TRBD1 (6 bases). The CDR3 consists of 11 residues. The V end was cut by 7 bases, the J end by 7 bases, with 13 bases between. Per germline, CDR1 GTSNPN and CDR2 SVGIG (reference sequence). The CDR3 here is CASRGRGEAFF. Here the CDR3 DNA reads TGTGCCTCCAGGGGCCGGGGTGAAGCTTTCTTT.

Note on this clone: A read error may produce the germline difference seen at one junction end. The CDR3 nucleotides read TGTGCCAGCTCCCCACAGGGGTTGAACACTGAAGCTTTCTTT. This sequence encodes CASSPQGLNTEAFF. This sequence joins TRBV18 and TRBJ1-1, with TRBD1 matching over 7 bases. The CDR3 is 14 residues long. CDR1 and CDR2 from the germline V gene are KGHSH and LQKENI.

V gene TRBV2 combines with J gene TRBJ2-5; the D gene is possibly TRBD2 (6 bases). The CDR3 extends over 11 amino acids. Germline V gives CDR1 SNHLY, CDR2 FYNNEI. V shed 5 bases and J shed 13 bases, with 14 bases lying between them. The CDR3 region is CASSMGLPPYF. The DNA of the CDR3 is TGTGCCAGCAGTATGGGACTGCCGCCGTACTTC.

CDR3 region: CASSSLGGNNIQYF. The CDR3 nucleotides are TGTGCCAGCAGCTCGTTGGGGGGGAATAACATTCAGTACTTC. The chain recombines TRBV7-3 with TRBJ2-4; 7 bases are shared with TRBD2. The CDR3 is 14 residues long. The germline V gene has CDR1 SGHTA and CDR2 FQGTGA. V lost 4 bases and J lost 7; bases outside the gene matches: 7.

V is TRBV11-2 and J is TRBJ2-2; D is perhaps TRBD2 (5 bases). Germline loops: CDR1 SGHAT, CDR2 FQNNGV. The CDR3 runs to 13 residues. Trimming shortened V by 1 base and J by 6 bases, and 6 bases separated the two germline ends. CDR3 residues: CASSLGGSGELFF. CDR3 DNA sequence: TGTGCCAGCAGCTTAGGAGGGTCCGGGGAGCTGTTTTTT.

V gene TRBV6-5 combines with J gene TRBJ1-3; 8 bases are a match to TRBD1. V lost 6 bases, J lost 4 bases, and 8 bases stayed unmatched. CDR1 MNHEY and CDR2 SVGAGI come from the germline V gene. This CDR3 has 15 residues. CDR3 in amino acids: CASRDDRGGGNTIYF. The CDR3 DNA follows: TGTGCCAGCAGAGATGACAGGGGTGGGGGAAACACCATATATTTT.